This T cell receptor (beta chain) is drawn from a study of blood T cell repertoires in COVID-19. Sequenced by immunoSEQ multiplex PCR; TCRdb stores in-frame clones only, minus some. The sample records fewer than 200,000 clones, roughly 83% being singletons. Germline CDR1 is SEHNR and CDR2 is FQNEAQ (reference sequence). V lost 5 bases, J lost 1 base, and 10 bases stayed unmatched. The CDR3 has 16 residues. This chain links TRBV7-9 with TRBJ1-1; 7 positions match TRBD1. This clonotype was obtained from a woman aged 50 to 60 who had recovered from COVID-19. Specimen: PBMCs or T cells enriched from blood (not recorded which). CDR3 sequence (DNA): TGTGCCAGCAGCAAAACAGGGGCGGATTGGAACACTGAAGCTTTCTTT. This codes for CASSKTGADWNTEAFF.